Below, 24 T cell receptor beta chains from the same sample are listed, as sequenced in a study of blood T cells in healthy people across ages. A J-beta primer mix and a sample-barcoded 5' primer were used in a second PCR of roughly 6 to 11 cycles. A single record per CDR3 protein comes from TCRdb applying MiXCR to the 5' RACE reads. The table has under 1,000,000 distinct CDR3 sequences, 35% to 50% seen once. The sequencing input was blood. The source of these receptors is a man at least 80 years old in good health.

The chain has TRBV6-1 and TRBJ2-6; D is undetermined. The CDR3 length is 13 residues. The V end lost 6 bases, the J end lost 0 bases, and 3 bases lay between the germline ends. Germline V lookup: CDR1 MNHNS, CDR2 SASEGT. This CDR3 reads CASRNSGANVLTF. The CDR3 bases are TGTGCCAGCAGAAACTCTGGGGCCAACGTCCTGACTTTC.

In this sample, this clonotype turned up a few times. The V call is TRBV24-1, the J call TRBJ1-1; TRBD1 matches at 7 bases. CDR1 is KGHDR and CDR2 is SFDVKD in the germline V gene. The CDR3 contains 14 residues. The V segment lost 4 bases and the J segment 11 bases; nucleotides outside the gene matches: 12. The CDR3 nucleotides are TGTGCCACCAGTGAGCCCCGACAGGGAGGGAAGGCTTTCTTT. It specifies CATSEPRQGGKAFF.

This clonotype was seen at least ten times. The V gene is TRBV15, the J gene TRBJ2-7; 10 bases align to TRBD1. Trimming cost V 3 bases and J 5 bases; bases outside gene matches: 7. Germline assignment: CDR1 LNHNV and CDR2 YYDKDF (reference sequence). The CDR3 is made up of 15 amino acids. CDR3 DNA: TGTGCCACCAGCAGCCCGGGACAGGGGATTAACGAGCAGTACTTC. Translating it yields CATSSPGQGINEQYF.

The chain uses TRBV6-5 and TRBJ2-7, with D hard to call. The V gene lost 0 bases and the J gene lost 4 bases, with 10 bases spanning the gap. The germline CDR1 and CDR2 sequences are MNHEY and SVGAGI. This CDR3 region has 14 residues. Here the CDR3 reads CASSYSRVRYEQYF. The CDR3 DNA sequence: TGTGCCAGCAGTTACTCAAGGGTTCGGTACGAGCAGTACTTC.

This sequence joins TRBV29-1 and TRBJ2-1; 8 bases are a match to TRBD2. This CDR3 region has 13 residues. Trimming cost V 6 bases and J 10 bases; bases outside gene matches: 11. Germline CDR1 reads SQVTM; CDR2 reads ANQGSEA. The CDR3 here is CSVGPIREGEQFF. The CDR3, as DNA: TGCAGCGTAGGCCCGATACGGGAGGGAGAGCAGTTCTTC.

The rearrangement joins TRBV12-3 or TRBV12-4 to TRBJ2-5, with D possibly being TRBD2 (6 bases). The tail of the sequence fits TRBJ2-7 better, so the J call may be wrong. This CDR3 has 13 residues. The CDR3 is CASREQRGTEQYF. The CDR3 DNA follows: TGTGCCAGCAGAGAGCAACGGGGGACCGAGCAGTACTTC.

V usage is TRBV27 and J usage is TRBJ1-6; maybe TRBD1 (6 bases). This CDR3 spans 17 amino acids. The V gene lost 2 bases and the J gene lost 10 bases, with 21 bases spanning the gap. CDR1 MNHEY and CDR2 SMNVEV come from the germline V gene (reference sequence). The CDR3: CASSLTPTGSGFSPLHF. The CDR3 DNA is TGTGCCAGCAGTTTAACCCCTACAGGGTCGGGTTTCTCACCCCTCCACTTT.

This clonotype was seen ten or more times. The rearrangement links TRBV20-1 to TRBJ2-5; 8 bases match TRBD2. This CDR3 is built from 14 residues. Trimming cost V 1 base and J 5 bases; bases outside gene matches: 6. CDR1 and CDR2 from the germline V gene are DFQATT and SNEGSKA (reference sequence). The CDR3 coding sequence is TGCAGTGCTAGAGGACCTCCGGGGGGGGAGACCCAGTACTTC. Translating it yields CSARGPPGGETQYF.

This clonotype was observed a handful of times. The gene calls are TRBV12-3 or TRBV12-4 and TRBJ1-4; D may be TRBD1 (6 bases). The V end was cut by 5 bases, the J end by 6 bases, with 13 bases between. The CDR3 is 14 amino acids. The CDR3: CASSNGGGDEKLFF. DNA of the CDR3: TGTGCCAGCAGTAACGGGGGCGGAGATGAAAAACTGTTTTTT.

This chain links TRBV20-1 with TRBJ2-1; 14 positions agree with TRBD2. CDR3 length: 17 amino acids. CDR1 DFQATT and CDR2 SNEGSKA come from the germline V gene (reference sequence). The ends lost 6 bases at V and 0 bases at J; junction bases unmatched: 7. The CDR3 DNA follows: TGCAGTGCGCGGACTAGCGGGGGGCGACGCTCCTACAATGAGCAGTTCTTC. It yields the protein CSARTSGGRRSYNEQFF.

This chain uses TRBV10-3 with TRBJ2-1; 12 bases agree with TRBD2. The better agreement between TRBJ2-7 and the DNA end casts doubt on the J call. This CDR3 is built from 16 residues. Looked up from germline, CDR1 is ENHRY and CDR2 is SYGVKD. CDR3 in DNA: TGTGCCATCAGTGCCGGGACTAGCGGGTCTTACAATGAGCAGTACTTC. Translating gives CAISAGTSGSYNEQYF.

J is TRBJ2-4 and V is TRBV12-3 or TRBV12-4; tentatively, D is TRBD1 (5 bases). V lost 2 bases and J 15 bases, leaving 20 bases between the germline ends. The CDR3 runs 14 residues. As DNA, the CDR3 is TGTGCCAGCAGTTTAACGCAGGGTGGCTACGAGCGGTACTTC. Its protein is CASSLTQGGYERYF.

The chain carries TRBV5-1 and TRBJ2-2; TRBD2 matches at 10 bases. The CDR3 has 16 residues. CDR1 is SGHRS and CDR2 is YFSETQ in the germline V gene. V lost 0 bases and J lost 4; bases outside the gene matches: 3. The DNA for the CDR3 is TGCGCCAGCAGCTTGGCGGCTAGCGGGAGCACCGGGGAGCTGTTTTTT. It encodes CASSLAASGSTGELFF. Looking up the rest from reference TRBV5-1 and TRBJ2-2 gives the full variable domain: KAGVTQTPRYLIKTRGQQVTLSCSPISGHRSVSWYQQTPGQGLQFLFEYFSETQRNKGNFPGRFSGRQFSNSRSEMNVSTLELGDSALYLCASSLAASGSTGELFFGEGSRLTVL.

This clonotype showed up many times. The chain recombines TRBV20-1 with TRBJ2-3; 9 bases agree with TRBD2. CDR3 length equals 15 residues. The V gene's germline CDR1 is DFQATT and CDR2 SNEGSKA (reference sequence). The V gene end was trimmed by 6 bases and the J gene end by 0 bases; junction bases not matched to a gene: 7. CDR3 in DNA: TGCAGTGCCGAAATTAGCGGGAGAAGCACAGATACGCAGTATTTT. Protein sequence: CSAEISGRSTDTQYF.

This clonotype occurred once. This chain joins TRBV6-1 and TRBJ1-5; 7 nucleotides agree with TRBD1. The CDR3 has 19 residues. Losses at the gene ends were 2 bases for V and 2 bases for J; bases not matched to a gene: 15. Germline V gives CDR1 MNHNS, CDR2 SASEGT. The CDR3 loop is CASSESGTARYRGNQPQHF. The CDR3 region has the DNA TGTGCCAGCAGTGAATCCGGGACAGCTCGTTATCGCGGCAATCAGCCCCAGCATTTT.

The rearrangement links TRBV7-2 to TRBJ2-4; D perhaps matches TRBD2 (5 bases). The DNA end lines up better with TRBJ2-7; the J call may be wrong. CDR1 SGHTA and CDR2 FQGNSA come from the germline V gene. The CDR3 runs to 12 residues. In DNA, the CDR3 is TGTGCCAGCAGCCCCTCGGGGAGCGAGCAGTACTTC. Protein sequence: CASSPSGSEQYF.

This clonotype was seen repeatedly, ten times or more. The chain carries TRBV9 and TRBJ2-5; 10 bases line up with TRBD1. Germline CDR1 SGDLS, CDR2 YYNGEE. CDR3 length: 14 amino acids. The J segment lost 2 bases and the V segment lost 5 bases, leaving 3 bases of the junction unmatched. CDR3 loop: CASSVDRGQETQYF. In DNA form, the CDR3 reads TGTGCCAGCAGTGTGGACAGGGGGCAAGAGACCCAGTACTTC.

This clonotype was observed a few times. One end of the junction fails to match germline, which may point to a read error. This chain uses TRBV20-1 with TRBJ2-3, with 14 bases fitting TRBD2. CDR3 size: 18 residues. In germline, CDR1 is DFQATT, CDR2 SNEGSKA (reference sequence). This CDR3 reads CSASEPGLAGVRANTQYF. The CDR3 nucleotides read TGCAGCGCTAGTGAACCGGGACTAGCGGGAGTAAGGGCTAATACGCAGTATTTT.

This clonotype was observed a handful of times. The chain is built from TRBV6-2 or TRBV6-3 and TRBJ2-1; the match to TRBD1 covers 8 bases. In germline, CDR1 is MNHEY, CDR2 SVGEGT. The CDR3 is made up of 15 amino acids. J lost 0 bases, V lost 7 bases, and 5 bases had no gene match. CDR3 sequence reads: CASIGTGSSYNEQFF. The CDR3 DNA is TGTGCCAGCATTGGGACAGGTAGCTCCTACAATGAGCAGTTCTTC.

V gene TRBV6-1 combines with J gene TRBJ2-4; 11 bases align to TRBD2. V lost 1 base, J lost 0 bases, and 2 bases stayed unmatched. Looked up from germline, CDR1 is MNHNS and CDR2 is SASEGT. The CDR3 loop spans 17 amino acids. The CDR3 nucleotides read TGTGCCAGCAGTGAAGTCACTAGCGGGAGAGCCAAAAACATTCAGTACTTC. This encodes CASSEVTSGRAKNIQYF.

In the case of this clonotype: A much larger clone lies a single base off, so this may be a read error. This chain links TRBV20-1 with TRBJ2-5, with D possibly TRBD1 on 8 matching bases. The CDR3 contains 13 residues. The V end lost 6 bases, the J end lost 11 bases, and 22 bases lay between the germline ends. Germline V CDR1 and CDR2: DFQATT, SNEGSKA (reference sequence). The CDR3 reads CSAPTGEGNEQYF. The CDR3 region has the DNA TGCAGTGCCCCGACAGGGGAGGGGAATGAGCAGTACTTC.

A note on this clonotype: A much larger clone differs by one base, so this may be a read error. V gene TRBV7-2 combines with J gene TRBJ2-3; unclear D gene. Trimming took 5 bases from V and 0 from J, leaving 9 bases between them. The CDR3 sequence is 14 residues long. Germline V gives CDR1 SGHTA, CDR2 FQGNSA. Written as DNA, the CDR3 is TGTGCCAGCAGCCCGTCCTGGAGCACAGATACGCAGTATTTT. It specifies CASSPSWSTDTQYF.

The chain carries TRBV28 and TRBJ2-7, with a tentative D call TRBD2 (5 bases). The assigned J gene may be wrong: the sequence end matches TRBJ2-5 better. Germline V gene data show CDR1 as MDHEN and CDR2 as SYDVKM. The CDR3 is 17 residues long. CDR3 protein: CASSLLALVGVSETQYF. CDR3 bases: TGTGCCAGCAGTTTGTTGGCGCTAGTGGGAGTGAGTGAGACCCAGTACTTC.

This chain uses TRBV2 with TRBJ1-2; D gene unclear. Deletions cut 3 bases from V and 7 bases from J, with 12 bases between. This CDR3 region has 13 residues. Germline-derived CDR1 and CDR2 are SNHLY and FYNNEI. In nucleotides, the CDR3 is TGTGCCAGCAGTGATTCGGGAGACTCTGGCTACACCTTC. Translation gives CASSDSGDSGYTF.